This T cell receptor (beta chain) is from a study of T cell responses to AZD1222 COVID-19 vaccine (dated by TCRdb to about 2021). General notes on the study: TCR sequencing covered some 250 trial participants: some 210 given two doses of AZD1222 and 26 given two doses of MenACWY control vaccine. Trial participants were enrolled into age subgroups of 18-55, 56-69 and 70-plus years, which contained roughly 140, 27 and 60 TCR-sequenced participants, respectively.

Trimming leaves V shorter by 5 bases and J shorter by 8 bases, with the junction holding 7 bases beyond the gene matches. CDR1 and CDR2 were assigned from the germline V gene as SGHDT and YYEEEE. CDR3 length: 13 amino acids, cysteine to phenylalanine. CDR3 DNA is the only sequence kept; it has 39 bases, read in frame from the first base. This clone has more than one count but fewer than ten. What this receptor recognizes is not known. No much larger clonotype is one base removed from it; base qualities were not supplied. Broader findings and caveats from the paper: The 56-69-year group was small, and its depth increase did not reach significance, likely because of low power. A significant rise in spike-specific TCR breadth and depth was observed after two AZD1222 doses relative to day 0 and relative to MenACWY recipients. Because no day 14 peak-response samples were available, repertoires were characterized only after the peak T cell response. Conclusions about previously exposed vaccinees are limited because only six or seven AZD1222 recipients were SARS-CoV-2 seropositive at baseline. Most participants were white British and females outnumbered males, and the authors suggested that clonal diversity may have been underestimated. Epitopes outside the regions mutated in the B.1.351 and B.1.1.7 variants were reportedly recognized by nearly half of the unique spike-specific TCRs. CD4 TCRs associated with the vaccine covered the entire spike protein, and the dominant responses were in regions 160-218 and 743-854.

The CDR3 regions of human TCRbeta chains were subjected to immunosequencing. Turning to the authors' computational methods: Repertoire TCRs were matched against a reference library of SARS-CoV-2-specific TCRs generated with the MIRA antigen-specificity platform. Breadth was defined as the fraction of unique TCRs that were SARS-CoV-2-associated, and depth was defined as the fraction of total T cells that were SARS-CoV-2-associated. Using the MIRA data, every spike-specific TCR was mapped to the spike region that the TCR reacted to and assigned to either a CD4 or a CD8 class. Log10-transformed breadth and depth values were compared by one-way ANOVA with Sidak's multiple comparisons tests. TCRdb obtained this table from immuneACCESS and retained in-frame rearrangements with V and J assigned. These tables miss some clones; where compared with another copy, unresolved V genes account for less than half of the shortfall, and the remainder is unexplained. V, J and clone size are taken as reported in that table, and D and trimming were inferred from the DNA itself. A total of roughly 150,000 clones appear in this sample, around nine tenths of them only once. Under 8% of the sample comes from the top ten.

The time point label, as the study defines it: sample from adult after SARS-CoV-2 infection, after symptom onset. A couple of convalescent COVID-19 patients, sampled after symptom onset from adults with prior SARS-CoV-2 infection, were also TCR-sequenced for comparison. This TCR came from an adult who had recovered from COVID-19. The sequence is built from TRBV5-6 and TRBJ1-1; TRBD1 agrees with 9 junctional bases. This specimen consisted of peripheral blood, obtained after recovery from COVID-19. The nucleotides are TGTGCCAGCAGTAAGACAGGGGGGAGAGAAGCTTTCTTT. Translated, it reads CASSKTGGREAFF. The full variable domain, completed from the reference TRBV5-6 and TRBJ1-1 proteins outside the CDR3, reads DAGVTQSPTHLIKTRGQQVTLRCSPKSGHDTVSWYQQALGQGPQFIFQYYEEEERQRGNFPDRFSGHQFPNYSSELNVNALLLGDSALYLCASSKTGGREAFFGQGTRLTVV.